These 29 T cell receptor beta chains share one sample of origin, sequenced in a study of T-cell memory formation after mild COVID-19. TCRdb itself ran the 5' RACE reads through MiXCR, one entry per CDR3 protein. The sample contains some 410,000 distinct CDR3 sequences, 23% of which appear only once. Sample: PBMCs or a T cell subset sorted from them (not recorded which). Receptors originate from an adult woman who had mild COVID-19 (a few samples of this study predate the infection). Cell type and time point are not known.

The chain links TRBV7-2 to TRBJ1-3; D might be TRBD1 (6 bases). V lost 1 base and J lost 3, with 10 bases in between. The CDR3 runs to 15 residues. The V gene's germline CDR1 is SGHTA and CDR2 FQGNSA. The CDR3 spells CASSLVGGGGNTIYF. The CDR3 DNA reads as TGTGCCAGCAGCTTAGTGGGGGGCGGTGGAAACACCATATATTTT.

This clonotype has just a few counts. V usage is TRBV5-1 and J usage is TRBJ2-7; 11 bases line up with TRBD2. The V gene's germline CDR1 is SGHRS and CDR2 YFSETQ. The V segment lost 7 bases and the J segment 3 bases; nucleotides outside the gene matches: 6. CDR3 size: 14 residues. This CDR3 reads CASGTGTSGYEQYF. In DNA, the CDR3 is TGCGCCAGCGGAACCGGGACTAGCGGCTACGAGCAGTACTTC.

This clonotype was seen a handful of times. The chain uses TRBV30 and TRBJ2-3; tentatively, D is TRBD2 (6 bases). The CDR3 is 14 amino acids. V lost 7 bases and J 5 bases, leaving 19 bases between the germline ends. Germline CDR1 reads GTSNPN; CDR2 reads SVGIG (reference sequence). CDR3 region: CASGRGIGGDTQYF. In DNA, the CDR3 is TGTGCCTCCGGACGCGGGATCGGTGGAGATACGCAGTATTTT.

This clonotype turned up a few times. The chain recombines TRBV12-3 or TRBV12-4 with TRBJ2-5; no clear D gene. V was shortened by 4 bases and J by 2 bases, with 11 bases between the two germline ends. The CDR3 is 14 residues long. The CDR3 region is CASSYGSPQETQYF. For the CDR3, the DNA is TGTGCCAGCAGTTACGGCAGTCCTCAAGAGACCCAGTACTTC.

The V and J genes are TRBV5-1 and TRBJ2-5, with TRBD1 matching 9 bases. Germline loops: CDR1 SGHRS, CDR2 YFSETQ. This CDR3 contains 17 residues. The V gene end was trimmed by 4 bases and the J gene end by 3 bases; junction bases not matched to a gene: 13. The CDR3 bases are TGCGCCAGCAGCCCGTCACCCGGGACAGGGTTGAAAGAGACCCAGTACTTC. Translating gives CASSPSPGTGLKETQYF.

Turning to this clonotype: One end of the junction is discordant with germline, which a read error may explain. The chain employs TRBV4-1 and TRBJ2-3, with a tentative D call TRBD2 (5 bases). Germline assignment: CDR1 MGHRA and CDR2 YSYEKL. This CDR3 is built from 14 residues. The CDR3 loop is CASSEEGGTDTQYF. CDR3 DNA: TGCGCCAGCAGCGAAGAGGGTGGCACAGATACGCAGTATTTT.

J is TRBJ2-1 and V is TRBV27; 9 bases match TRBD2. The junction had 4 bases not matched to a gene; V was cut back by 7 bases and J by 6 bases. CDR3 size: 13 residues. Per germline, CDR1 MNHEY and CDR2 SMNVEV (reference sequence). The CDR3 loop reads CASIVSGSNEQFF. As DNA, the CDR3 is TGTGCCAGCATTGTTAGCGGGAGCAATGAGCAGTTCTTC.

This clonotype has only a few counts. This sequence joins TRBV7-2 and TRBJ2-3; 7 bases fit TRBD2. V shed 5 bases, J shed 11 bases, and the junction held 19 bases outside the gene matches. CDR3 length: 16 residues. Germline V gives CDR1 SGHTA, CDR2 FQGNSA. CDR3 residues: CASSPPGSSGSSKQYF. The CDR3 DNA follows: TGTGCCAGCAGCCCCCCTGGGTCTAGCGGAAGCAGTAAGCAGTATTTT.

This clonotype was seen more than once but under ten times. The genes are TRBV5-1 and TRBJ2-2, with a weak D call TRBD2 (6 bases). This CDR3 comprises 16 residues. V lost 5 bases and J lost 1, with 15 bases in between. From germline, CDR1 is SGHRS and CDR2 YFSETQ. CDR3 nucleotide sequence: TGCGCCAGCAGTAATATCGGGGGTGAGAACACCGGGGAGCTGTTTTTT. Translation: CASSNIGGENTGELFF.

This clonotype showed up just a few times. The rearrangement uses TRBV12-3 or TRBV12-4 and TRBJ2-5; D possibly corresponds to TRBD1 (6 bases). CDR3 length: 13 amino acids. The germline V and J ends were trimmed by 6 bases and 7 bases, with 15 bases remaining between them. The CDR3 DNA sequence: TGTGCCAGCAGACCGGACAGTCCGGTGACCCAGTACTTC. It specifies CASRPDSPVTQYF.

This clonotype has a handful of counts. The V and J genes are TRBV6-5 and TRBJ1-2; D possibly corresponds to TRBD1 (6 bases). The germline V gene encodes CDR1 MNHEY and CDR2 SVGAGI. The CDR3 totals 15 residues. V lost 6 bases and J 4 bases, leaving 18 bases between the germline ends. The CDR3 here is CASSYMGTGSYGYTF. CDR3 coding DNA: TGTGCCAGCAGCTATATGGGAACAGGGAGCTATGGCTACACCTTC.

The gene calls are TRBV7-9 and TRBJ1-6, with a weak D call TRBD1 (6 bases). The CDR3 spans 14 residues. Germline CDR1 is SEHNR and CDR2 is FQNEAQ (reference sequence). V was shortened by 4 bases and J by 10 bases, with 14 bases between the two germline ends. The CDR3 here is CASSWGGLGSPLHF. The DNA of the CDR3 is TGTGCCAGCAGCTGGGGGGGGCTGGGATCACCCCTCCACTTT.

The chain is built from TRBV4-2 and TRBJ1-1; D is unclear. Germline-derived CDR1 and CDR2 are LGHNA and YNFKEQ. CDR3 size: 11 residues. Deletions cut 4 bases from V and 5 bases from J, with 5 bases between. CDR3 sequence: CASSRWTEAFF. CDR3 in DNA: TGTGCCAGCAGCCGGTGGACTGAAGCTTTCTTT.

This chain connects TRBV18 to TRBJ2-7; TRBD1 agrees at 9 bases. Germline assignment: CDR1 KGHSH and CDR2 LQKENI. Unmatched junction bases numbered 8, after V lost 7 bases and J lost 1 base. This CDR3 contains 15 residues. The CDR3 loop reads CASFGAGQGSYEQYF. In DNA form, the CDR3 reads TGTGCCAGCTTCGGAGCAGGACAGGGGTCCTACGAGCAGTACTTC.

This rearrangement joins TRBV7-2 to TRBJ2-3, with 12 bases aligning to TRBD2. The V gene end was trimmed by 5 bases and the J gene end by 4 bases; junction bases not matched to a gene: 4. Germline CDR1 and CDR2: SGHTA and FQGNSA. The CDR3 spans 15 residues. This CDR3 reads CASSPGLAGADTQYF. The CDR3 coding sequence is TGTGCCAGCAGCCCGGGACTAGCGGGTGCAGATACGCAGTATTTT.

V gene TRBV27 combines with J gene TRBJ2-5; maybe TRBD2 (7 bases). The CDR3 consists of 15 residues. V dropped 5 bases and J dropped 5 bases, with 18 bases sitting between them. The V gene's germline CDR1 is MNHEY and CDR2 SMNVEV (reference sequence). DNA for the CDR3: TGTGCCAGCAGTCCCTCTCCGGGGGGCGGTGAGACCCAGTACTTC. Amino acid sequence: CASSPSPGGGETQYF.

This clonotype showed up just a few times. The chain recombines TRBV20-1 with TRBJ2-1; possible D gene TRBD1, 7 bases. CDR1 and CDR2 from the germline V gene are DFQATT and SNEGSKA (reference sequence). This CDR3 is built from 14 residues. With 3 bases removed from V and 7 bases from J, the gap between germline ends came to 16 bases. DNA of the CDR3: TGCAGTGCTAGCGGACATTCAGGGGGGAATGAGCAGTTCTTC. Protein: CSASGHSGGNEQFF.

This clonotype came up a few times. V usage is TRBV20-1 and J usage is TRBJ2-3; 10 bases fit TRBD2. The CDR3 totals 15 residues. V shed 0 bases and J 3 bases; nucleotides not matched to a gene: 3. Germline loops: CDR1 DFQATT, CDR2 SNEGSKA (reference sequence). As DNA, the CDR3 is TGCAGTGCTAGAGATCTGGGACTAGCGACAGATACGCAGTATTTT. Its translation is CSARDLGLATDTQYF.

The chain couples TRBV11-2 to TRBJ2-1, with 8 bases matching TRBD1. This CDR3 is 14 amino acids long. V was pared by 5 bases and J by 8 bases, with 8 bases of the junction left unmatched. Germline V gives CDR1 SGHAT, CDR2 FQNNGV. The CDR3 coding sequence is TGTGCCAGCAGCATAAGGACAGGGCGGTATGAGCAGTTCTTC. It encodes CASSIRTGRYEQFF.

This clonotype has only a few counts. The V call is TRBV5-1, the J call TRBJ1-6; TRBD1 matches at 9 bases. V was pared by 4 bases and J by 8 bases, with 16 bases of the junction left unmatched. Looked up from germline, CDR1 is SGHRS and CDR2 is YFSETQ. The CDR3 contains 18 residues. The CDR3 reads CASSPNKGTGSTYSPLHF. DNA of the CDR3: TGCGCCAGCAGCCCCAATAAGGGGACAGGGAGCACCTATTCACCCCTCCACTTT. The variable domain in full, completed from reference TRBV5-1 and TRBJ1-6, reads KAGVTQTPRYLIKTRGQQVTLSCSPISGHRSVSWYQQTPGQGLQFLFEYFSETQRNKGNFPGRFSGRQFSNSRSEMNVSTLELGDSALYLCASSPNKGTGSTYSPLHFGNGTRLTVT.

This clonotype occurred many times. The V and J genes are TRBV6-2 or TRBV6-3 and TRBJ2-7; no definite D call. Germline-derived CDR1 and CDR2 are MNHEY and SVGEGT. The ends were cut back, 3 bases at V and 3 bases at J, with 9 bases in the middle. This CDR3 comprises 13 residues. The CDR3 DNA sequence: TGTGCCAGCAGTTATAAGGAAAACTACGAGCAGTACTTC. Translating gives CASSYKENYEQYF.

This clonotype was picked up a small number of times. This rearrangement joins TRBV29-1 to TRBJ2-7; 8 bases are shared with TRBD1. Trimming took 3 bases from V and 5 from J; bases not matched to a gene: 6. The CDR3 contains 13 residues. Germline V gene data show CDR1 as SQVTM and CDR2 as ANQGSEA. The CDR3 DNA is TGCAGCGTTGAGGACACAGGGGGGAACGAGCAGTACTTC. Translating gives CSVEDTGGNEQYF.

V usage is TRBV12-3 or TRBV12-4 and J usage is TRBJ2-6, with 13 positions matching TRBD2. J lost 1 base, V lost 4 bases, and 4 bases had no gene match. The CDR3 has 18 amino acids. CDR3 DNA sequence: TGTGCCAGCAGTTCCGGACTAGCGGGAGTTTCTGGGGCCAACGTCCTGACTTTC. Translated, it gives CASSSGLAGVSGANVLTF.

The V and J genes are TRBV24-1 and TRBJ2-3; maybe TRBD2 (6 bases). This CDR3 comprises 14 residues. The germline V and J ends were trimmed by 7 bases and 2 bases, with 12 bases remaining between them. CDR1 KGHDR and CDR2 SFDVKD come from the germline V gene. The CDR3 region is CATSRDSSTDTQYF. CDR3 coding DNA: TGTGCCACCAGCCGGGACTCGTCCACAGATACGCAGTATTTT.

The gene calls are TRBV24-1 and TRBJ2-1, with TRBD1 matching 8 bases. Germline V gene sequence: CDR1 KGHDR, CDR2 SFDVKD. CDR3 length equals 15 residues. Germline trimming cut 5 bases from V and 4 bases from J; bases unmatched to any gene: 6. DNA for the CDR3: TGTGCCACCAGTGGATCCGGGACAGGTTACAATGAGCAGTTCTTC. Protein product: CATSGSGTGYNEQFF.

This sequence joins TRBV7-9 and TRBJ1-4; D remains unclear. This CDR3 has 14 amino acids. Trimming removed 3 bases at V and 7 bases at J, with 12 bases between. Germline V gene sequence: CDR1 SEHNR, CDR2 FQNEAQ (reference sequence). The chain's CDR3 is CASSFFGRVEKLFF. The CDR3 nucleotides are TGTGCCAGCAGCTTCTTCGGGAGAGTTGAAAAACTGTTTTTT.

The chain is built from TRBV5-1 and TRBJ1-6; 11 nucleotides agree with TRBD1. From germline, CDR1 is SGHRS and CDR2 YFSETQ. The CDR3 extends over 16 amino acids. J was trimmed by 5 bases and V by 8 bases; bases with no gene match: 9. CDR3 bases: TGCGCCAGAGGACAGGGGGCGAGATCGAATAATTCACCCCTCCACTTT. Its translation: CARGQGARSNNSPLHF.

This clonotype was seen a handful of times. The V gene is TRBV12-3 or TRBV12-4, the J gene TRBJ2-2, with TRBD1 identical over 9 bases. Trimming took 5 bases from V and 6 from J; bases not matched to a gene: 7. The CDR3 loop spans 15 amino acids. Here the CDR3 DNA reads TGTGCCAGCAGTCCGGTGGGACAGGGCCCCGGGGAGCTGTTTTTT. As protein: CASSPVGQGPGELFF.

This clonotype was observed a handful of times. The rearrangement joins TRBV9 to TRBJ1-2; D gene uncertain. Per the germline V gene, CDR1 is SGDLS and CDR2 is YYNGEE. CDR3 length: 13 residues. The V end was cut by 3 bases, the J end by 7 bases, with 13 bases between. In DNA form, the CDR3 reads TGTGCCAGCAGCGAACCTCCGCTGGGTGGCTACACCTTC. The encoded protein is CASSEPPLGGYTF. The variable domain in full, completed from reference TRBV9 and TRBJ1-2, reads DSGVTQTPKHLITATGQRVTLRCSPRSGDLSVYWYQQSLDQGLQFLIQYYNGEERAKGNILERFSAQQFPDLHSELNLSSLELGDSALYFCASSEPPLGGYTFGSGTRLTVV.